The rows below give T cell receptor beta chains drawn from one sample of a study of cytomegalovirus exposure and HLA in healthy donors. TCRdb's copy holds only in-frame clones and misses some; the assay was immunoSEQ multiplex PCR. In the table there are over 150,000 clones, 60% to 80% of which are singletons. Sequenced input: PBMCs. The receptors here all came from a man aged 18 to 35 in good health and CMV-seropositive. Both conserved end residues are part of each CDR3.

V	J	CDR3
TRBV12-5	TRBJ1-1	CASGLGNRGGTEAFF
TRBV6-1	TRBJ1-4	CASTGGGVGEKLFF
TRBV7-8	TRBJ2-7	CASSDGLAGADEQYF
TRBV6-1	TRBJ2-7	CASRVPSYEQYF
TRBV5-1	TRBJ2-7	CASSLVGQGHEQYF
TRBV10-2	TRBJ1-1	CASSDTEGARTEAFF
TRBV9	TRBJ1-2	CASSVAANYGYTF
TRBV6-5	TRBJ1-1	CASSYSLGDTEAFF
TRBV4-2	TRBJ1-4	CASSQPGDFRQELFF
TRBV5-1	TRBJ1-3	CASSPQTGSSGNTIYF
TRBV27	TRBJ1-2	CASSPGVSYGYTF
TRBV6-5	TRBJ2-2	CASSYRGLANTGELFF
TRBV7-3	TRBJ2-3	CASSISGAGPRDTQYF
TRBV12-2	TRBJ2-7	CASRLVAEMYDEQYF
TRBV4-2	TRBJ1-5	CASSQDYRSNQPQHF
TRBV5-1	TRBJ1-3	CASSLLTGSGNTIYF
TRBV15	TRBJ2-1	CATRGRWTGAALSSYNEQFF
TRBV9	TRBJ1-4	CASSGSRGSRANEKLFF
TRBV6-5	TRBJ2-5	CASRGSGGGETQYF
TRBV27	TRBJ1-2	CASSRRGQGGYTF
TRBV4-2	TRBJ2-1	CASSQDTSQGEGYNEQFF
TRBV2	TRBJ2-6	CASSGGQGSGANVLTF
TRBV2	TRBJ2-3	CASSIWTSGDTDTQYF
TRBV14	TRBJ2-7	CASGQYYEQYF
TRBV6-4	TRBJ2-5	CASSDQGHETQYF
TRBV6-5	TRBJ2-6	CASRRFSGANVLTF
TRBV5-1	TRBJ2-7	CASSRSGYSYEQYF
TRBV5-6	TRBJ1-6	CASRGTGTGDNSPLHF
TRBV4-1	TRBJ1-3	CASRDRGNSGNTIYF
TRBV4-1	TRBJ1-4	CASSQDGATNEKLFF
TRBV2	TRBJ1-2	CASSDEVYGYTF
TRBV7-6	TRBJ1-3	CASSAGGSGNTIYF
TRBV9	TRBJ2-5	CASGTRDPQETQYF
TRBV11-2	TRBJ2-3	CASSRGPSTDTQYF